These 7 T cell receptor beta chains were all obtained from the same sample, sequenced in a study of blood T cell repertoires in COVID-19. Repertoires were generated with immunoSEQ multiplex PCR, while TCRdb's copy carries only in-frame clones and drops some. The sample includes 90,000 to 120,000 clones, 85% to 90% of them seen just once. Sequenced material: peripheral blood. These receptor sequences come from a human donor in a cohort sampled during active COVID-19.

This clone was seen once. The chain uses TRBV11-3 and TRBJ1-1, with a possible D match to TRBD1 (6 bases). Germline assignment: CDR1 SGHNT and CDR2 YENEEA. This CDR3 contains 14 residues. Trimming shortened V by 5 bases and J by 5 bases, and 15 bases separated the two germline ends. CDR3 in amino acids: CASSPGVWQTEAFF. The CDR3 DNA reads TGTGCCAGCAGCCCAGGGGTGTGGCAGACTGAAGCTTTCTTT.

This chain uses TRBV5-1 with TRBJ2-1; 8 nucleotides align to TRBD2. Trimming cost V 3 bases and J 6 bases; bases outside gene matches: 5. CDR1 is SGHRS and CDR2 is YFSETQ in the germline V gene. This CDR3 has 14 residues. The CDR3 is CASSSGGQGNEQFF. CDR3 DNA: TGCGCCAGCAGCTCGGGGGGGCAAGGCAATGAGCAGTTCTTC.

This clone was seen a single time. In DNA form, the CDR3 reads TGTGCCAGCAGCGCGTCCCGGGACAGGGGGCCTAATGAAAAACTGTTTTTT. Encoded protein: CASSASRDRGPNEKLFF. The chain is built from TRBV5-4 and TRBJ1-4, with 12 positions matching TRBD1. The CDR3 covers 17 residues. The germline V gene encodes CDR1 SGHNT and CDR2 YYREEE (reference sequence). The V and J ends lost 4 bases and 3 bases, in that order; junction bases with no gene match: 7.

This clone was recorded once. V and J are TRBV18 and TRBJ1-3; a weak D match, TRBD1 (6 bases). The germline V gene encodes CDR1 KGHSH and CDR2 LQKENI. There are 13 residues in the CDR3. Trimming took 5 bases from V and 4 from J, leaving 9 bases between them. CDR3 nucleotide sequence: TGTGCCAGCTCAGAAGGACAGGGAAACACCATATATTTT. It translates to CASSEGQGNTIYF.

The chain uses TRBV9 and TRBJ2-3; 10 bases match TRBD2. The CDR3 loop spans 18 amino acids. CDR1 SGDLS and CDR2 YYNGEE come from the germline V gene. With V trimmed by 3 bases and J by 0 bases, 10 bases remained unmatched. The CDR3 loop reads CASSAAASGGHSTDTQYF. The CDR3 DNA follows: TGTGCCAGCAGCGCGGCGGCTAGCGGGGGCCATAGCACAGATACGCAGTATTTT.

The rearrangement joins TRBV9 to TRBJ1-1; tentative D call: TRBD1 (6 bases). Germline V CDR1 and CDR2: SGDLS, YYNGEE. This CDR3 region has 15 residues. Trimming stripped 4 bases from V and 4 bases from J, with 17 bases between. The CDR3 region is CASSPQGGASTEAFF. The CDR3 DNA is TGTGCCAGCAGCCCCCAAGGGGGGGCGAGCACTGAAGCTTTCTTT. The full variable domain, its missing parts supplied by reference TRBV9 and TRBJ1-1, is DSGVTQTPKHLITATGQRVTLRCSPRSGDLSVYWYQQSLDQGLQFLIQYYNGEERAKGNILERFSAQQFPDLHSELNLSSLELGDSALYFCASSPQGGASTEAFFGQGTRLTVV.

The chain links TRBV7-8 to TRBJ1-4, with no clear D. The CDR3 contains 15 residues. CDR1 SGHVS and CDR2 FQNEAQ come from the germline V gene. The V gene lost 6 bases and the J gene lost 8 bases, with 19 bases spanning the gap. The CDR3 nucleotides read TGTGCCAGCAGTATAGGTGTCCCCCGGGGAGAAAAACTGTTTTTT. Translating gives CASSIGVPRGEKLFF.